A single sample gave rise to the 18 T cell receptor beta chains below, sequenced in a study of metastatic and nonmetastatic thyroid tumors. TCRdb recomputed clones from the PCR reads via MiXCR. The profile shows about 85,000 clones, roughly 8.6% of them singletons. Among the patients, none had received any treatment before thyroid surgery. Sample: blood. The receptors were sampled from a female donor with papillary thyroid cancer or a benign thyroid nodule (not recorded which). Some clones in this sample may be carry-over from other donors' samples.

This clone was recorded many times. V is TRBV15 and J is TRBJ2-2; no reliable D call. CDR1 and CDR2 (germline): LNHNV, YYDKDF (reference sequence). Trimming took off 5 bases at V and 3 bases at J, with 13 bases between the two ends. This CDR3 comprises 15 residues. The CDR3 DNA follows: TGTGCCACCAGCGCCCTCGGGTCTTACACCGGGGAGCTGTTTTTT. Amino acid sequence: CATSALGSYTGELFF.

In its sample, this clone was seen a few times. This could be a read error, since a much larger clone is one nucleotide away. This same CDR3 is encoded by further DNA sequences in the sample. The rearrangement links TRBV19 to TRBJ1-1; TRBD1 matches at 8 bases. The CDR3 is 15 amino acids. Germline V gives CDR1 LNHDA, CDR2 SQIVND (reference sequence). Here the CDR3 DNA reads TGCGCCAGTAGTTCTCTGGGACAGGTGAACACTGAAGCTTTCTTT. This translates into CASSSLGQVNTEAFF.

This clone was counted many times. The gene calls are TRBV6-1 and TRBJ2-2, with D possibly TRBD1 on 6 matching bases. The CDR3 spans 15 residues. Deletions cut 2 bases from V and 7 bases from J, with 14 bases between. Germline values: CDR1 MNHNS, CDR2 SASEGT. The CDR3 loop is CASSEKAGAYGELFF. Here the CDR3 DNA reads TGTGCCAGCAGTGAAAAGGCAGGGGCCTACGGGGAGCTGTTTTTT.

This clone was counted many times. The CDR3 region is CASSVYGGGLRETQYF. DNA for the CDR3: TGTGCCAGCAGCGTATATGGGGGGGGACTACGGGAGACCCAGTACTTC. The chain joins TRBV9 to TRBJ2-5; 7 bases agree with TRBD2. The CDR3 loop spans 16 amino acids. The ends lost 1 base at V and 5 bases at J; junction bases unmatched: 11. CDR1 and CDR2 (germline): SGDLS, YYNGEE.

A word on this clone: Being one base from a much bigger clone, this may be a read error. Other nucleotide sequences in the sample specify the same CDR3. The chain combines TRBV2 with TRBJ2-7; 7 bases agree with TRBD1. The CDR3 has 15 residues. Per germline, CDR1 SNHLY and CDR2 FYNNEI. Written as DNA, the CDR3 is TGTGCCAGCAGGGATACAGGACAGGACTCCTATGAGCAGTACTTC. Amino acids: CASRDTGQDSYEQYF.

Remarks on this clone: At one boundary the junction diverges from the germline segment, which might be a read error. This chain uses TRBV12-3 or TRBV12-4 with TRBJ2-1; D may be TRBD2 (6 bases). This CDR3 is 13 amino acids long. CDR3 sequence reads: CAGSGDFYNEQLF. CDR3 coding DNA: TGTGCCGGCAGTGGGGACTTCTACAATGAGCAGTTATTC.

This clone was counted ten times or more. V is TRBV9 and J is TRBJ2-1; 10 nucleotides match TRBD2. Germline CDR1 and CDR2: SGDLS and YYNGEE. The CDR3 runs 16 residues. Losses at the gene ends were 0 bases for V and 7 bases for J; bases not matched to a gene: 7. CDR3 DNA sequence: TGTGCCAGCAGCGTAGGCCAGCGGGGGGGGCTTAATGAGCAGTTCTTC. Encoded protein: CASSVGQRGGLNEQFF.

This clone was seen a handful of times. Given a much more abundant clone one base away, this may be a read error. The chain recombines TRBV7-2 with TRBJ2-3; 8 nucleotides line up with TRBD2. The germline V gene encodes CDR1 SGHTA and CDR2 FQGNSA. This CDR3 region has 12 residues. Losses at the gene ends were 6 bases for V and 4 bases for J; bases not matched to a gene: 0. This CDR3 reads CASRLAADTQYF. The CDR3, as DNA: TGTGCCAGCAGACTAGCGGCAGATACGCAGTATTTT.

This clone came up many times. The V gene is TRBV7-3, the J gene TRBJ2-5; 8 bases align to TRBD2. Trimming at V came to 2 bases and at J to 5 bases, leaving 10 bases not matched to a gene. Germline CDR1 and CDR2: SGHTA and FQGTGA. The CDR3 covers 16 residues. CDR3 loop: CASSLDPSGGAETQYF. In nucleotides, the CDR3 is TGTGCCAGCAGCTTAGACCCCTCCGGGGGGGCGGAGACCCAGTACTTC. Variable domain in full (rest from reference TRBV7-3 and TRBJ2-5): GAGVSQTPSNKVTEKGKYVELRCDPISGHTALYWYRQSLGQGPEFLIYFQGTGAADDSGLPNDRFFAVRPEGSVSTLKIQRTERGDSAVYLCASSLDPSGGAETQYFGPGTRLLVL.

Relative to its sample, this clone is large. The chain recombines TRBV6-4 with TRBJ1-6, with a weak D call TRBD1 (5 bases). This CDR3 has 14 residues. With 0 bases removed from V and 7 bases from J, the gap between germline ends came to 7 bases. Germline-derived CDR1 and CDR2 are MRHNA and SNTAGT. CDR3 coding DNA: TGTGCCAGCAGTGACTCAGGGGAAAATTCACCCCTCCACTTT. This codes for CASSDSGENSPLHF.

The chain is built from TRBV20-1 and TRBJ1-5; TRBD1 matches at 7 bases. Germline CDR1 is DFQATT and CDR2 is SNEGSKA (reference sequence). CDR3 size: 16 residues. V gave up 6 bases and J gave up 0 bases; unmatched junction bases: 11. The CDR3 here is CSAKAGGDNSNQPQHF. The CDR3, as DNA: TGCAGTGCGAAGGCAGGGGGTGATAATAGCAATCAGCCCCAGCATTTT.

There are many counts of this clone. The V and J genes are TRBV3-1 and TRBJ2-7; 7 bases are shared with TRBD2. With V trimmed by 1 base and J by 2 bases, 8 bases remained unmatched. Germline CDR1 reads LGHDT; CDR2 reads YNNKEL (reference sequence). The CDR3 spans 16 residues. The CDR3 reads CASSQVLLAEAYEQYF. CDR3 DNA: TGTGCCAGCAGCCAAGTTCTGCTAGCGGAGGCCTACGAGCAGTACTTC.

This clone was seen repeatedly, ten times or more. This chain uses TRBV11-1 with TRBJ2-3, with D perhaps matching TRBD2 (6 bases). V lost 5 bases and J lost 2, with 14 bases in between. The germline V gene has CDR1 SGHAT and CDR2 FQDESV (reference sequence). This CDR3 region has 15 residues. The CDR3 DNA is TGTGCCAGCAGCCCCCGAGGGAGGAACACAGATACGCAGTATTTT. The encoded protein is CASSPRGRNTDTQYF. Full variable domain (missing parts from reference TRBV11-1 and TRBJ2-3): EAEVAQSPRYKITEKSQAVAFWCDPISGHATLYWYRQILGQGPELLVQFQDESVVDDSQLPKDRFSAERLKGVDSTLKIQPAELGDSAMYLCASSPRGRNTDTQYFGPGTRLTVL.

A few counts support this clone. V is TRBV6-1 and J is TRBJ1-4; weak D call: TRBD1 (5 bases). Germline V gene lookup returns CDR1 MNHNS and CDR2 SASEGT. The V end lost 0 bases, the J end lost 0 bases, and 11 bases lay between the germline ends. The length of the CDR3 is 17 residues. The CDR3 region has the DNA TGTGCCAGCAGTGAAGCGCTTCAGGGATCAACTAATGAAAAACTGTTTTTT. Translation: CASSEALQGSTNEKLFF.

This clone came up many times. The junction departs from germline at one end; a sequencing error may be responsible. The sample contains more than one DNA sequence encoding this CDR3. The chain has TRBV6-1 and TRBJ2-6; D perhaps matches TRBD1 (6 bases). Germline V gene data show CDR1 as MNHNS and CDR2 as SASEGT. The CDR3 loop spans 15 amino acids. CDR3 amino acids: CASREGGSGANVLTF. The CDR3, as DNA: TGTGCCAGCAGGGAAGGGGGATCTGGGGCCAACGTCCTGACTTTC.

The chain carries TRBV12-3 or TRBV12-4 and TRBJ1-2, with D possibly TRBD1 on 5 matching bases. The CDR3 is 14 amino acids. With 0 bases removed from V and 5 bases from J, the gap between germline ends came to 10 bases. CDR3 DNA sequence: TGTGCCAGCAGTTTAGCGCCAAAGGGGTATGGCTACACCTTC. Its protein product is CASSLAPKGYGYTF.

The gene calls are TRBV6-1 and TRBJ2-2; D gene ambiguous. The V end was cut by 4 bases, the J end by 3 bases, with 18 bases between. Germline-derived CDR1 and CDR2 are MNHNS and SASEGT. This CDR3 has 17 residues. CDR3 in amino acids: CASSARLSVPDTGELFF. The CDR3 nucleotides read TGTGCCAGCAGTGCCCGTTTGAGCGTACCCGACACCGGGGAGCTGTTTTTT.

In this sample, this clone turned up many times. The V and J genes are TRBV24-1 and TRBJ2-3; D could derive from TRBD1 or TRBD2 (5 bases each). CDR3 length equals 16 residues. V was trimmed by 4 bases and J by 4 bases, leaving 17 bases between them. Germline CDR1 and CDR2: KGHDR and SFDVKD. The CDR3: CATSDPRIGDPDTQYF. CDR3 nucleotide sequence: TGTGCCACCAGTGACCCCCGGATCGGGGACCCAGATACGCAGTATTTT.